The present T cell receptor beta chain was sequenced within a study of T cells in localized non-small cell lung cancer. Study-wide results and caveats: Adjacent lung was found to contain a median approximately 50 of the top 100 tumor clones. Uninvolved adjacent lung showed the highest T cell clonality, exceeding tumor.

TCRdb's table, derived via immunoSEQ multiplex PCR, lists solely in-frame clones and lacks some. The repertoire has about 35,000 clones, approximately 90% of them found once; the top ten carry approximately 12%. This clone appeared a single time. Its antigen is as yet unknown. The CDR3 runs 15 residues. With 5 bases clipped from V and 6 bases from J, the junction kept 6 bases outside the gene matches. Germline V gene data show CDR1 as SGHNT and CDR2 as YENEEA. The TCR sequence derives from an older female donor with stage II lung adenocarcinoma. The chain employs TRBV11-3 and TRBJ2-7, with 14 nucleotides matching TRBD2. Sample: peripheral blood mononuclear cells, taken before any cancer treatment. CDR3 sequence reads: CASSPGTSGRGEQYF. The CDR3 nucleotides read TGTGCCAGCAGCCCCGGGACTAGCGGGAGAGGCGAGCAGTACTTC.